The next 14 T cell receptor beta chains were all read from a single sample in a study of shared clonotypes between healthy human individuals. Some clones are missing from TCRdb's copy, which holds only in-frame ones; the method was immunoSEQ multiplex PCR. This sample has 2,100,000 or so clones, with around 95% found just once. Sequenced material: naive CD4+ T cells sorted from blood. Subset in this sample: CD45RA+ positively selected. These receptors were taken from a man between 18 and 29 years old in good health.

The rearrangement joins TRBV28 to TRBJ1-5, with 7 bases fitting TRBD1. Looked up from germline, CDR1 is MDHEN and CDR2 is SYDVKM. This CDR3 is 16 amino acids long. Trimming cost V 7 bases and J 1 base; bases outside gene matches: 10. CDR3 nucleotide sequence: TGTGCCAGCACAGACAGGGTGGGAAAGAGCAATCAGCCCCAGCATTTT. Its protein is CASTDRVGKSNQPQHF.

The V and J genes are TRBV4-2 and TRBJ1-3, with TRBD1 identical over 8 bases. Germline CDR1 and CDR2: LGHNA and YNFKEQ. The CDR3 has 16 residues. With 0 bases clipped from V and 3 bases from J, the junction kept 4 bases outside the gene matches. The CDR3 DNA reads as TGTGCCAGCAGCCAAGAGGCCGGGACAGGTGGAAACACCATATATTTT. Translated: CASSQEAGTGGNTIYF.

V usage is TRBV6-1 and J usage is TRBJ2-3; TRBD2 matches at 9 bases. From germline, CDR1 is MNHNS and CDR2 SASEGT. V gave up 4 bases and J gave up 1 base; unmatched junction bases: 6. The CDR3 contains 16 residues. CDR3 sequence reads: CASSVGSSGGTDTQYF. CDR3 in DNA: TGTGCCAGCAGTGTTGGGTCTAGCGGGGGCACAGATACGCAGTATTTT.

The chain combines TRBV6-1 with TRBJ2-2; D assignment may be TRBD1 or TRBD2 (5 bases each). The CDR3 loop spans 15 amino acids. The V end was cut by 6 bases, the J end by 0 bases, with 11 bases between. Germline CDR1 is MNHNS and CDR2 is SASEGT. CDR3 protein: CASRSGTTNTGELFF. CDR3 coding DNA: TGTGCCAGCAGATCCGGGACCACGAACACCGGGGAGCTGTTTTTT.

The chain has TRBV2 and TRBJ2-5; TRBD1 matches 8 bases. This CDR3 contains 13 residues. Germline-derived CDR1 and CDR2 are SNHLY and FYNNEI. The V segment lost 6 bases and the J segment 7 bases; nucleotides outside the gene matches: 7. CDR3 sequence: CASRSTGVRTQYF. CDR3 nucleotides: TGTGCCAGCAGGTCGACAGGGGTGAGGACCCAGTACTTC.

This clone was recorded once. A read error may account for a junction end that differs from germline. The rearrangement links TRBV6-1 to TRBJ2-7; D possibly matches TRBD1 or TRBD2 (7 bases each). CDR3 length equals 13 residues. Looked up from germline, CDR1 is MNHNS and CDR2 is SASEGT. The CDR3 bases are TGTGCCAGCAGTACTCCGGGACAGCGGGGTGGGTGGTTC. It codes for CASSTPGQRGGWF.

V and J are TRBV7-9 and TRBJ1-2, with 9 bases fitting TRBD1. Germline CDR1 is SEHNR and CDR2 is FQNEAQ (reference sequence). The junction had 6 bases not matched to a gene; V was cut back by 5 bases and J by 8 bases. The CDR3 runs to 13 residues. In nucleotides, the CDR3 is TGTGCCAGCAGCCCGGGACAGGGTGAGGGCTACACCTTC. Protein product: CASSPGQGEGYTF. Using reference TRBV7-9 and TRBJ1-2 for the parts outside the CDR3, the full variable domain is DTGVSQNPRHKITKRGQNVTFRCDPISEHNRLYWYRQTLGQGPEFLTYFQNEAQLEKSRLLSDRFSAERPKGSFSTLEIQRTEQGDSAMYLCASSPGQGEGYTFGSGTRLTVV.

The chain links TRBV9 to TRBJ1-3; D is uncertain. The CDR3 consists of 16 residues. Trimming took off 0 bases at V and 0 bases at J, with 10 bases between the two ends. The germline V gene encodes CDR1 SGDLS and CDR2 YYNGEE. CDR3 residues: CASSVAPVLSGNTIYF. The CDR3 DNA follows: TGTGCCAGCAGCGTAGCCCCGGTTCTCTCTGGAAACACCATATATTTT. Full variable domain (missing parts from reference TRBV9 and TRBJ1-3): DSGVTQTPKHLITATGQRVTLRCSPRSGDLSVYWYQQSLDQGLQFLIQYYNGEERAKGNILERFSAQQFPDLHSELNLSSLELGDSALYFCASSVAPVLSGNTIYFGEGSWLTVV.

The gene calls are TRBV7-9 and TRBJ2-3, with 12 bases identical to TRBD1. Unmatched junction bases numbered 9, after V lost 10 bases and J lost 4 bases. The germline V gene encodes CDR1 SEHNR and CDR2 FQNEAQ (reference sequence). The CDR3 loop spans 15 amino acids. CDR3 in DNA: TGTGCCACCATTCTAGGGACAGGGGGCGCAGATACGCAGTATTTT. Residues: CATILGTGGADTQYF.

The chain is built from TRBV6-5 and TRBJ2-7; a possible D gene is TRBD1 (5 bases). This CDR3 is built from 15 residues. Germline lookup yields CDR1 MNHEY and CDR2 SVGAGI. V was pared by 0 bases and J by 1 base, with 10 bases between. The CDR3 bases are TGTGCCAGCAGTTACTCGCCAGGGCTTTCCTACGAGCAGTACTTC. This encodes CASSYSPGLSYEQYF.

The chain has TRBV7-2 and TRBJ2-2; TRBD2 matches at 14 bases. The CDR3 sequence is 19 residues long. Germline V lookup: CDR1 SGHTA, CDR2 FQGNSA. Unmatched junction bases numbered 9, after V lost 1 base and J lost 5 bases. The CDR3 spells CASSLDIGLAGGGTGELFF. CDR3 DNA sequence: TGTGCCAGCAGCTTAGACATAGGACTAGCGGGAGGAGGGACCGGGGAGCTGTTTTTT.

The V and J genes are TRBV10-3 and TRBJ1-1, with 7 bases matching TRBD1. The CDR3 runs 15 residues. The V and J ends lost 10 bases and 0 bases, in that order; junction bases with no gene match: 11. In germline, CDR1 is ENHRY, CDR2 SYGVKD. CDR3 in DNA: TGTGCCACCGTCGATACGGGACAGCTGAACACTGAAGCTTTCTTT. Its translation: CATVDTGQLNTEAFF.

CDR3 region: CASSLGTLGPEAFF. The DNA for the CDR3 is TGCGCCAGCAGCCTCGGGACCCTTGGGCCTGAAGCTTTCTTT. The chain carries TRBV5-1 and TRBJ1-1; tentatively, D is TRBD1 (5 bases). Trimming removed 4 bases from V and 6 bases from J, with 16 bases in between. The CDR3 extends over 14 amino acids. Germline values: CDR1 SGHRS, CDR2 YFSETQ.

The genes are TRBV7-2 and TRBJ1-5; TRBD1 is a possible D gene (6 bases). Trimming shortened V by 6 bases and J by 7 bases, and 13 bases separated the two germline ends. The CDR3 extends over 13 amino acids. The germline V gene encodes CDR1 SGHTA and CDR2 FQGNSA. The CDR3 DNA follows: TGTGCCAGCAGTCAAGGGGGGGGCCAGCCCCAGCATTTT. It codes for CASSQGGGQPQHF. The full variable domain, in which reference TRBV7-2 and TRBJ1-5 provide the parts outside the CDR3, is GAGVSQSPSNKVTEKGKDVELRCDPISGHTALYWYRQSLGQGLEFLIYFQGNSAPDKSGLPSDRFSAERTGGSVSTLTIQRTQQEDSAVYLCASSQGGGQPQHFGDGTRLSIL.